The 25 T cell receptor beta chains given below trace back to one sample, sequenced in a study of blood T cells in healthy people across ages. Primers used in a second PCR of about 6 to 11 cycles were a sample-barcoded 5' primer and a J-beta primer mix. TCRdb used MiXCR to reprocess the 5' RACE reads, holding one entry per CDR3 protein. The sample yields 1 million to 1.2 million distinct CDR3 sequences, 30% to 40% seen once. Sequenced input: blood. These receptors all come from a young man in good health.

This clonotype was counted between two and nine times. One base away lies a much larger clone, so this may be a sequencing read error. The chain recombines TRBV18 with TRBJ2-7; TRBD1 matches 7 bases. Germline-derived CDR1 and CDR2 are KGHSH and LQKENI. The CDR3 has 18 residues. J gave up 3 bases and V 0 bases, and 14 bases lay outside the gene matches. The CDR3 here is CASSPPAVYGTDLYEQYF. DNA for the CDR3: TGTGCCAGCTCACCACCGGCGGTTTATGGGACAGATCTCTACGAGCAGTACTTC.

Only a few counts were recorded for this clonotype. The rearrangement uses TRBV6-6 and TRBJ1-5; the D gene is possibly TRBD1 (5 bases). Trimming removed 7 bases at V and 0 bases at J, with 19 bases between. Germline V gives CDR1 MNHNY, CDR2 SVGAGI (reference sequence). The length of the CDR3 is 17 residues. The CDR3 here is CASTTLAGPYSNQPQHF. The CDR3 region has the DNA TGTGCCAGCACTACCCTCGCGGGACCTTATAGCAATCAGCCCCAGCATTTT.

The J gene is TRBJ1-6, the V gene TRBV2, with D possibly TRBD1 on 6 matching bases. CDR1 and CDR2 (germline): SNHLY, FYNNEI. This CDR3 contains 14 residues. Trimming removed 7 bases at V and 0 bases at J, with 7 bases between. Here the CDR3 reads CASNRDSYNSPLHF. Here the CDR3 DNA reads TGTGCCAGCAACAGGGACTCCTATAATTCACCCCTCCACTTT.

A remark on this clonotype: A junction end diverges from the germline sequence, so it may reflect a read error. The rearrangement links TRBV11-2 to TRBJ2-1; D is uncertain. CDR1 SGHAT and CDR2 FQNNGV come from the germline V gene. This CDR3 has 12 amino acids. The CDR3 nucleotides read TGTGCCAGCATCTTAGGGAAGAATGAGCAGTTCTTC. It translates to CASILGKNEQFF. Full variable domain (missing parts from reference TRBV11-2 and TRBJ2-1): EAGVAQSPRYKIIEKRQSVAFWCNPISGHATLYWYQQILGQGPKLLIQFQNNGVVDDSQLPKDRFSAERLKGVDSTLKIQPAKLEDSAVYLCASILGKNEQFFGPGTRLTVL.

Of note for this clonotype: One end of the junction varies from germline; a read error may be responsible. The chain is built from TRBV3-1 and TRBJ2-4, with 13 bases that match TRBD2. The CDR3 has 16 amino acids. Germline CDR1 LGHDT, CDR2 YNNKEL (reference sequence). The CDR3 spells CASSEETSGGFYEQYF. For the CDR3, the DNA is TGTGCCAGCAGCGAAGAGACTAGCGGGGGGTTTTATGAGCAGTACTTC.

The chain couples TRBV5-1 to TRBJ1-2, with no clear D. The length of the CDR3 is 13 residues. Germline-derived CDR1 and CDR2 are SGHRS and YFSETQ. Trimming pared 1 base from V and 1 base from J, leaving 5 bases between. This chain's CDR3 is CASSLPNNYGYTF. CDR3 sequence (DNA): TGCGCCAGCAGCTTGCCGAATAACTATGGCTACACCTTC.

The chain links TRBV6-1 to TRBJ1-6; D remains unclear. Trimming cost V 5 bases and J 5 bases, with 25 bases left between them. There are 19 residues in the CDR3. The V gene's germline CDR1 is MNHNS and CDR2 SASEGT. The CDR3 here is CASSPGPLTGMGNNSPLHF. In DNA, the CDR3 is TGTGCCAGCAGTCCCGGACCCCTAACGGGGATGGGTAATAATTCACCCCTCCACTTT.

This clonotype was seen more than once but under ten times. A clone one base away is much larger, so this may be a read error. The chain couples TRBV29-1 to TRBJ1-1; D ambiguous. Germline values: CDR1 SQVTM, CDR2 ANQGSEA. CDR3 length equals 10 residues. The V gene lost 8 bases and the J gene lost 1 base, with 5 bases spanning the gap. CDR3 DNA: TGCAGCCTTGGGAACACTGAAGCTTTCTTT. It yields the protein CSLGNTEAFF.

This clonotype appeared a few times. The gene calls are TRBV28 and TRBJ1-4; D is perhaps TRBD1 (6 bases). The germline V gene encodes CDR1 MDHEN and CDR2 SYDVKM. The V end was cut by 7 bases, the J end by 0 bases, with 12 bases between. CDR3 length: 15 amino acids. The CDR3 loop is CASTPGGPTNEKLFF. The CDR3 nucleotides read TGTGCCAGCACCCCGGGGGGGCCAACTAATGAAAAACTGTTTTTT. Combining the CDR3 with reference TRBV28 and TRBJ1-4 gives the whole variable domain DVKVTQSSRYLVKRTGEKVFLECVQDMDHENMFWYRQDPGLGLRLIYFSYDVKMKEKGDIPEGYSVSREKKERFSLILESASTNQTSMYLCASTPGGPTNEKLFFGSGTQLSVL.

This clonotype was detected a few times. V and J are TRBV11-2 and TRBJ2-7; the D call may be TRBD1 or TRBD2 (5 bases each). This CDR3 is built from 15 residues. The germline gives CDR1 SGHAT, CDR2 FQNNGV. V lost 7 bases to trimming and J lost 0 bases, with 16 bases between them. Here the CDR3 reads CASTASAGSSYEQYF. The CDR3, as DNA: TGTGCCAGCACCGCCTCGGCAGGGAGCTCCTACGAGCAGTACTTC. Drawing the rest from reference TRBV11-2 and TRBJ2-7, the complete variable domain is EAGVAQSPRYKIIEKRQSVAFWCNPISGHATLYWYQQILGQGPKLLIQFQNNGVVDDSQLPKDRFSAERLKGVDSTLKIQPAKLEDSAVYLCASTASAGSSYEQYFGPGTRLTVT.

Only a few counts were recorded for this clonotype. This chain connects TRBV6-2 or TRBV6-3 to TRBJ2-7; D is uncertain. Trimming pared 2 bases from V and 2 bases from J, leaving 13 bases between. This CDR3 is 15 amino acids long. Germline CDR1 and CDR2: MNHEY and SVGEGT. CDR3 DNA: TGTGCCAGCAGTTACAAGTTTTGGACCCCCTACGAGCAGTACTTC. Amino acids: CASSYKFWTPYEQYF.

On this clonotype: The junction and the germline gene differ at one end; a read error may be behind it. The chain couples TRBV6-6 to TRBJ1-4; 7 nucleotides match TRBD1. CDR1 and CDR2 from the germline V gene are MNHNY and SVGAGI (reference sequence). The CDR3 is 14 residues long. CDR3 nucleotide sequence: TGTGCCAGCATCCAGGGGGAGGCTAATGAAAAACCGTTTTTT. This translates into CASIQGEANEKPFF.

As regards this clonotype: The junction departs from germline at one end; a sequencing error may be responsible. Here the CDR3 DNA reads TGTGCCAGCAGCGAAGTAGATACGCAGTATTTT. This encodes CASSEVDTQYF. This sequence joins TRBV2 and TRBJ2-3; D is unclear. Looked up from germline, CDR1 is SNHLY and CDR2 is FYNNEI. The CDR3 spans 11 residues. Combining the CDR3 with reference TRBV2 and TRBJ2-3 gives the whole variable domain EPEVTQTPSHQVTQMGQEVILRCVPISNHLYFYWYRQILGQKVEFLVSFYNNEISEKSEIFDDQFSVERPDGSNFTLKIRSTKLEDSAMYFCASSEVDTQYFGPGTRLTVL.

The chain is built from TRBV9 and TRBJ1-4; TRBD1 matches 7 bases. This CDR3 is built from 13 residues. The germline gives CDR1 SGDLS, CDR2 YYNGEE. Trimming removed 4 bases from V and 7 bases from J; junction bases left unmatched: 4. CDR3 nucleotide sequence: TGTGCCAGCAGCCTTACAGGGGCTGAAAAACTGTTTTTT. Its protein product is CASSLTGAEKLFF.

The chain has TRBV9 and TRBJ1-2; D gene ambiguous. This CDR3 contains 12 residues. Germline assignment: CDR1 SGDLS and CDR2 YYNGEE. V shed 0 bases and J shed 3 bases, with 3 bases lying between them. The CDR3 sequence is CASSVAYYGYTF. The CDR3 coding sequence is TGTGCCAGCAGCGTAGCCTACTATGGCTACACCTTC.

V gene TRBV10-3 combines with J gene TRBJ2-5, with D hard to call. Trimming cost V 3 bases and J 0 bases, with 8 bases left between them. CDR1 is ENHRY and CDR2 is SYGVKD in the germline V gene. This CDR3 is built from 14 residues. CDR3 sequence: CAISDRNNQETQYF. CDR3 sequence (DNA): TGTGCCATCAGTGACCGGAATAACCAAGAGACCCAGTACTTC.

This clonotype was counted a few times. The chain combines TRBV20-1 with TRBJ2-1; D possibly corresponds to TRBD1 (5 bases). The V gene's germline CDR1 is DFQATT and CDR2 SNEGSKA (reference sequence). CDR3 length: 14 residues. V lost 5 bases and J lost 7, with 18 bases in between. The CDR3 DNA sequence: TGCAGTGCTGACGACAGAAAATCTCCTAATGAGCAGTTCTTC. Encoded protein: CSADDRKSPNEQFF.

Concerning this clonotype: A much larger clone differs by one base, so this may be a read error. This chain links TRBV7-3 with TRBJ1-2; D remains unclear. Germline assignment: CDR1 SGHTA and CDR2 FQGTGA. This CDR3 has 16 residues. CDR3 in DNA: TGTGCCAGCAGCTTAAACACTTGGACCGAGAACTATGACTACACCTTC. This translates into CASSLNTWTENYDYTF. The whole variable domain, remainder taken from reference TRBV7-3 and TRBJ1-2, is GAGVSQTPSNKVTEKGKYVELRCDPISGHTALYWYRQSLGQGPEFLIYFQGTGAADDSGLPNDRFFAVRPEGSVSTLKIQRTERGDSAVYLCASSLNTWTENYDYTFGSGTRLTVV.

This clonotype was counted only a few times. The gene calls are TRBV10-3 and TRBJ1-2, with TRBD1 identical over 9 bases. V shed 5 bases and J 6 bases; nucleotides not matched to a gene: 13. Germline assignment: CDR1 ENHRY and CDR2 SYGVKD. This CDR3 spans 16 amino acids. The CDR3 DNA reads TGTGCCATCAGTAAAGAACCGGGACAGGGCCACCATGGCTACACCTTC. Translating it yields CAISKEPGQGHHGYTF.

The V call is TRBV10-3, the J call TRBJ1-5; possible D gene TRBD1, 5 bases. This CDR3 contains 16 residues. The germline V gene encodes CDR1 ENHRY and CDR2 SYGVKD. Trimming took 2 bases from V and 6 from J, leaving 17 bases between them. CDR3 DNA: TGTGCCATCAGTGAGCGAAACTCAGGGCTCGGTCAGCCCCAGCATTTT. Translating it yields CAISERNSGLGQPQHF.

As regards this clonotype: A read error may account for a junction end that differs from germline. The J gene is TRBJ1-2, the V gene TRBV6-1; D is unresolved. The CDR3 extends over 14 amino acids. Germline CDR1 and CDR2: MNHNS and SASEGT. The CDR3 nucleotides are TGTGTCAGCAGGTGGACCGATGCGGACTATGGCTACACCTTC. Residues: CVSRWTDADYGYTF.

The J gene is TRBJ2-1, the V gene TRBV29-1; perhaps D is TRBD1 or TRBD2 (5 bases each). CDR1 is SQVTM and CDR2 is ANQGSEA in the germline V gene. Trimming took 7 bases from V and 8 from J, leaving 24 bases between them. The CDR3 is 15 amino acids. CDR3 amino acids: CSASSGTHSKDEQFF. The CDR3 DNA sequence: TGCAGCGCTAGCTCCGGGACCCATTCTAAAGATGAGCAGTTCTTC.

The chain carries TRBV10-3 and TRBJ2-1, with 15 bases identical to TRBD2. The V gene's germline CDR1 is ENHRY and CDR2 SYGVKD. Trimming removed 4 bases from V and 0 bases from J; junction bases left unmatched: 7. This CDR3 spans 19 amino acids. The CDR3, as DNA: TGTGCCATCAGTGCCCCGGGACTAGCGGGGGGAAGCTCCTACAATGAGCAGTTCTTC. Translated, it gives CAISAPGLAGGSSYNEQFF.

This clonotype was counted a few times. The chain is built from TRBV10-3 and TRBJ2-7; D is undetermined. There are 13 residues in the CDR3. The germline CDR1 and CDR2 sequences are ENHRY and SYGVKD. The V gene lost 4 bases and the J gene lost 9 bases, with 16 bases spanning the gap. CDR3 residues: CAISGSEVFGQYF. In DNA, the CDR3 is TGTGCCATCAGTGGGTCAGAGGTGTTCGGGCAGTACTTC.

CDR3 loop: CASSDGGALFYGYTF. The DNA for the CDR3 is TGTGCCAGCAGTGACGGCGGAGCCCTTTTCTATGGCTACACCTTC. J is TRBJ1-2 and V is TRBV6-1; D is unclear. From germline, CDR1 is MNHNS and CDR2 SASEGT. The germline V and J ends were trimmed by 3 bases and 4 bases, with 15 bases remaining between them. The CDR3 runs 15 residues.